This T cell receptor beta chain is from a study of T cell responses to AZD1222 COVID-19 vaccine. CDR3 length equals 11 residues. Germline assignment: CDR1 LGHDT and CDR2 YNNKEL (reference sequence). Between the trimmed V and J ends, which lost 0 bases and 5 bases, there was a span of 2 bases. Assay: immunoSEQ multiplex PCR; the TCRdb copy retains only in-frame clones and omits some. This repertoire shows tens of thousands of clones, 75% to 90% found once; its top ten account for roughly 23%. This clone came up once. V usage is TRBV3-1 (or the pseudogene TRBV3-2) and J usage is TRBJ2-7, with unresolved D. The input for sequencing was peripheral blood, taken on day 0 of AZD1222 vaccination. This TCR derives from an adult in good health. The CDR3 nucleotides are TGTGCCAGCAGCCAAGAGGACGAGCAGTACTTC. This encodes CASSQEDEQYF.